Each of the 22 T cell receptor beta chains below was sequenced from the same sample in a study of spatial heterogeneity in lung cancer (dated by TCRdb to the late 2010s). The library was produced with 5' RACE. The data were produced on a NextSeq 500. The public reads were reanalyzed by TCRdb: fastp trimming at Q25, MiXCR alignment, in-frame beta chains only. Every entry covers one CDR3 protein and lists the most common genes and DNA from its rows. The sample profile shows about 50,000 distinct CDR3 sequences; around 7.6% of them were found once. Approximately 13% of the sample goes to the ten largest clones. This specimen's time point label, per the study, means: sample taken at primary tumor resection. For TCR sequencing, whole RNA was extracted from tumor and nontumor lung tissue, or from cryopreserved PBMC samples, and no cell sorting was done. The sequencing here drew on PBMCs, taken at surgery. The receptors come from a female donor with early-stage non-small cell lung cancer.

This clonotype was recorded a few times. V usage is TRBV7-2 and J usage is TRBJ2-2; perhaps TRBD1 as D (5 bases). The CDR3 has 14 residues. Per the germline V gene, CDR1 is SGHTA and CDR2 is FQGNSA. The V and J ends lost 5 bases and 6 bases respectively, with 13 bases between them. CDR3 sequence: CASSPRQLAGELFF. The CDR3 nucleotides are TGTGCCAGCAGCCCGCGACAGCTCGCCGGGGAGCTGTTTTTT.

This clonotype was observed many times. The chain recombines TRBV7-9 with TRBJ2-1; 7 positions agree with TRBD1. The length of the CDR3 is 15 residues. Germline values: CDR1 SEHNR, CDR2 FQNEAQ (reference sequence). V lost 7 bases and J lost 4; bases outside the gene matches: 10. CDR3 loop: CASTTSDRAYNEQFF. CDR3 DNA: TGTGCCAGCACCACTTCCGACAGGGCGTACAATGAGCAGTTCTTC. The complete variable domain, with remaining parts taken from reference TRBV7-9 and TRBJ2-1, reads DTGVSQNPRHKITKRGQNVTFRCDPISEHNRLYWYRQTLGQGPEFLTYFQNEAQLEKSRLLSDRFSAERPKGSFSTLEIQRTEQGDSAMYLCASTTSDRAYNEQFFGPGTRLTVL.

This clonotype has at least ten counts. J is TRBJ2-7 and V is TRBV27; D gene ambiguous. Between the trimmed V and J ends, which lost 6 bases and 6 bases, there was a span of 9 bases. The CDR3 extends over 11 amino acids. Germline CDR1 and CDR2: MNHEY and SMNVEV (reference sequence). Here the CDR3 reads CASSLRGEQYF. DNA of the CDR3: TGTGCCAGCAGCCTCAGAGGCGAGCAGTACTTC.

This clonotype appeared many times. The chain is built from TRBV7-3 and TRBJ2-3; 9 positions agree with TRBD2. The ends lost 6 bases at V and 1 base at J; junction bases unmatched: 5. The CDR3 has 15 residues. Germline assignment: CDR1 SGHTA and CDR2 FQGTGA. CDR3 DNA sequence: TGTGCCAGCAGTCCCAGACTAGCGGGCACAGATACGCAGTATTTT. Translated, it gives CASSPRLAGTDTQYF.

The count of this clonotype is one. At one of its ends the junction is not consistent with the germline gene, which may arise from a read error. CDR3 DNA: TGCGCTAGCAAGGAGCCCGGAGTGGATACGCGGTATTTT. Its protein is CASKEPGVDTRYF. This chain joins TRBV5-1 and TRBJ2-3; D gene uncertain. This CDR3 has 13 residues. Germline CDR1 and CDR2: SGHRS and YFSETQ.

The CDR3 is CASSEYTSGGYEQYF. The CDR3, as DNA: TGTGCCAGCAGTGAATACACTAGCGGGGGCTACGAGCAGTACTTC. The chain has TRBV25-1 and TRBJ2-7; 11 nucleotides line up with TRBD2. Germline CDR1 reads MGHDK; CDR2 reads SYGVNS. The length of the CDR3 is 15 residues. Trimming removed 0 bases from V and 3 bases from J; junction bases left unmatched: 1.

This clonotype has ten or more counts. The V gene is TRBV6-5, the J gene TRBJ2-1, with D possibly being TRBD1 (5 bases). The V end lost 4 bases, the J end lost 0 bases, and 16 bases lay between the germline ends. The CDR3 extends over 17 amino acids. The germline CDR1 and CDR2 sequences are MNHEY and SVGAGI. The CDR3 is CASSSYSDTRSYNEQFF. DNA of the CDR3: TGTGCCAGCAGTTCCTACTCGGACACCCGCTCCTACAATGAGCAGTTCTTC.

This clonotype has only a few counts. This rearrangement joins TRBV7-9 to TRBJ1-3; no reliable D call. Germline loops: CDR1 SEHNR, CDR2 FQNEAQ (reference sequence). V dropped 5 bases and J dropped 0 bases, with 8 bases sitting between them. The CDR3 is made up of 14 amino acids. The CDR3 reads CASSSQSSGNTIYF. CDR3 sequence (DNA): TGTGCCAGCAGCAGTCAGAGCTCTGGAAACACCATATATTTT.

The chain combines TRBV20-1 with TRBJ2-7, with D uncertain. V shed 8 bases and J shed 6 bases, with 14 bases lying between them. Germline-derived CDR1 and CDR2 are DFQATT and SNEGSKA (reference sequence). CDR3 length equals 11 residues. CDR3 sequence (DNA): TGCAGTCCTAAGGGTCGGACCGAGCAGTACTTC. Translating gives CSPKGRTEQYF.

This clonotype appeared a few times. The rearrangement uses TRBV4-3 and TRBJ2-3; 14 positions match TRBD2. Germline-derived CDR1 and CDR2 are LGHNA and YSLEER. The CDR3 totals 18 residues. The trim removed 2 bases at V and 4 bases at J, leaving 8 bases unmatched. The CDR3 coding sequence is TGCGCCAGCAGCCAACAGACTAGCGGGGGGGCCTGGTCAGATACGCAGTATTTT. Amino acids: CASSQQTSGGAWSDTQYF.

In this sample, this clonotype turned up many times. The chain links TRBV19 to TRBJ1-1; D is unclear. V was shortened by 5 bases and J by 1 base, with 5 bases between the two germline ends. This CDR3 contains 12 residues. Germline assignment: CDR1 LNHDA and CDR2 SQIVND (reference sequence). CDR3 nucleotides: TGTGCCAGTAGTCTAGGGAACACTGAAGCTTTCTTT. Translated, it gives CASSLGNTEAFF.

V and J are TRBV7-9 and TRBJ1-2; D might be TRBD1 (5 bases). The CDR3 spans 18 residues. Per germline, CDR1 SEHNR and CDR2 FQNEAQ (reference sequence). Trimming took off 5 bases at V and 4 bases at J, with 26 bases between the two ends. CDR3 nucleotides: TGTGCCAGCAGCCCCAATCCGGGCAGGGTGGCCCTAATCTATGGCTACACCTTC. Amino acid sequence: CASSPNPGRVALIYGYTF.

This clonotype was counted many times. V is TRBV28 and J is TRBJ2-7; TRBD1 aligns across 9 bases. The germline CDR1 and CDR2 sequences are MDHEN and SYDVKM. V shed 3 bases and J 5 bases; nucleotides not matched to a gene: 8. The CDR3 covers 15 residues. The CDR3 region is CASSFMGQGFDEQYF. The CDR3 region has the DNA TGTGCCAGCAGTTTCATGGGACAGGGCTTCGACGAGCAGTACTTC.

V gene TRBV28 combines with J gene TRBJ2-1; D possibly corresponds to TRBD2 (7 bases). Germline-derived CDR1 and CDR2 are MDHEN and SYDVKM. Trimming removed 8 bases from V and 10 bases from J, with 21 bases in between. This CDR3 has 14 amino acids. This CDR3 reads CASHKAIGGREQFF. In DNA form, the CDR3 reads TGTGCCAGCCACAAGGCCATCGGGGGGCGGGAGCAGTTCTTC.

The chain joins TRBV3-1 to TRBJ2-7, with no clear D. The CDR3 loop spans 15 amino acids. The germline CDR1 and CDR2 sequences are LGHDT and YNNKEL (reference sequence). Trimming took off 0 bases at V and 2 bases at J, with 11 bases between the two ends. The CDR3 nucleotides read TGTGCCAGCAGCCAAGATTTAGGACCTCCCTACGAGCAGTACTTC. Residues: CASSQDLGPPYEQYF.

The rearrangement links TRBV14 to TRBJ2-2, with TRBD1 identical over 7 bases. Looked up from germline, CDR1 is SGHDN and CDR2 is FVKESK. The V and J ends lost 1 base and 3 bases, in that order; junction bases with no gene match: 11. The CDR3 contains 18 residues. CDR3 in amino acids: CASSQALAGTEYTGELFF. The CDR3 region has the DNA TGTGCCAGCAGCCAAGCTCTAGCTGGGACAGAGTACACCGGGGAGCTGTTTTTT.

In its sample, this clonotype was seen a few times. The chain recombines TRBV10-3 with TRBJ2-5; D tentatively fits TRBD1 or TRBD2 (5 bases each). Per the germline V gene, CDR1 is ENHRY and CDR2 is SYGVKD. Trimming stripped 7 bases from V and 5 bases from J, with 17 bases between. The CDR3 runs 14 residues. CDR3 sequence (DNA): TGTGCCATCACTCGGGACCCACAGCGGGAGACCCAGTACTTC. This encodes CAITRDPQRETQYF.

This clonotype was counted between two and nine times. The V and J genes are TRBV29-1 and TRBJ2-7, with 10 bases matching TRBD1. Germline trimming cut 6 bases from V and 4 bases from J; bases unmatched to any gene: 6. Germline V CDR1 and CDR2: SQVTM, ANQGSEA. CDR3 length: 13 residues. CDR3 bases: TGCAGCGTCACCGGGACAGGGGAGTACGAGCAGTACTTC. Translated, it gives CSVTGTGEYEQYF.

The V and J genes are TRBV13 and TRBJ2-3, with 7 nucleotides matching TRBD1. The CDR3 covers 18 residues. J lost 0 bases, V lost 2 bases, and 11 bases had no gene match. Per germline, CDR1 PRHDT and CDR2 FYEKMQ (reference sequence). CDR3 sequence: CASSLRGQIFSSTDTQYF. The CDR3 region has the DNA TGTGCCAGCAGCTTAAGGGGACAGATTTTTTCTAGCACAGATACGCAGTATTTT.

This clonotype was detected only a few times. The chain employs TRBV12-3 or TRBV12-4 and TRBJ1-1; D unresolved. This CDR3 comprises 13 residues. Trimming stripped 2 bases from V and 1 base from J, with 5 bases between. The CDR3 spells CASSLSQNTEAFF. CDR3 DNA: TGTGCCAGCAGTTTAAGCCAGAACACTGAAGCTTTCTTT.

This clonotype showed up many times. This sequence joins TRBV27 and TRBJ1-6, with D tentatively TRBD1 (5 bases). With 7 bases removed from V and 9 bases from J, the gap between germline ends came to 13 bases. Per the germline V gene, CDR1 is MNHEY and CDR2 is SMNVEV (reference sequence). The length of the CDR3 is 13 residues. CDR3 protein: CASTSGSGSPLHF. CDR3 DNA sequence: TGTGCCAGCACCTCAGGGTCCGGTTCACCCCTCCACTTT.

CDR3 in DNA: TGTGCCAGCAGTCCTACAGGGGGCCGATTTAACTATGGCTACACCTTC. Translating it yields CASSPTGGRFNYGYTF. The V and J genes are TRBV5-6 and TRBJ1-2; the match to TRBD1 covers 9 bases. J lost 1 base, V lost 5 bases, and 9 bases had no gene match. CDR3 length: 16 amino acids. CDR1 SGHDT and CDR2 YYEEEE come from the germline V gene.